This T cell receptor beta chain was found in a study of molecular identifiers for immune sequencing clone quantification. General observations from the study: Clonotypes topping 20 RNA copies carried over 97% of effector molecules but under 1% of naive ones.

This clonotype was seen more than once but under ten times. The antigen is undetermined. One junction end disagrees with the germline gene, perhaps due to a read error. The CDR3 loop spans 17 amino acids. TCRdb recomputed calls from the PCR reads with MiXCR, one row per CDR3 protein. The sample holds about 65,000 distinct CDR3 sequences, about a fifth seen once. Construction of naive CD8 libraries employed roughly 18,000 to 1,000,000 sorted cells together with 10%, 30% or 50% RNA. Sequencing was done on a sample of naive CD8+ T cells from blood, with Jurkat cell RNA spiked in. Specified subset: FACS-sorted CD8+CD4-CCR7+CD45RA+ naive T cells. The chain has TRBV5-3 and TRBJ2-1; 7 bases match TRBD1. TRBV5-3 carries the ORF label, with uncertain function. The receptor's source is a human donor in good health. Some libraries in this study had Jurkat cell RNA spiked in. The CDR3 sequence is CASSLEVYTGVPNEQFF. CDR3 nucleotide sequence: TGTGCCAGCAGCTTGGAAGTCTATACAGGGGTGCCCAATGAGCAGTTCTTC.